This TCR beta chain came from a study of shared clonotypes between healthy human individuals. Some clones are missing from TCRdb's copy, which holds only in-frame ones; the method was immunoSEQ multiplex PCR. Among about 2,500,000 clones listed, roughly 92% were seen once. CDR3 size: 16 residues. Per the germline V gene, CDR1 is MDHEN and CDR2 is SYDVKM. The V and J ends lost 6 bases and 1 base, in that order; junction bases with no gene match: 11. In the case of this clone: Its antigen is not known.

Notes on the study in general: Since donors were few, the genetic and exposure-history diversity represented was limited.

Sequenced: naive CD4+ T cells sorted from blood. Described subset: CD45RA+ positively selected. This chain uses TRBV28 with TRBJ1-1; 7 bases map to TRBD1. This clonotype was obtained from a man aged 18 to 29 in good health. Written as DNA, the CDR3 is TGTGCCAGCAGCACTATCCTTAGGGGGCCGAACACTGAAGCTTTCTTT. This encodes CASSTILRGPNTEAFF.